Below, 4 T cell receptor beta chains from the same sample are listed, as sequenced in a study of shared clonotypes between healthy human individuals. Data came from immunoSEQ multiplex PCR; TCRdb stores just in-frame clones and leaves some out. The sample has 2.3 million or so clones; 85% to 95% are singletons. The sample comprised naive CD4+ T cells from PBMCs. Subset defined: CD45RA+ positively selected. These receptors were collected from a man aged 18 to 30 in good health. Some clones in this sample may be carry-over from other donors' samples.

The J gene is TRBJ2-1, the V gene TRBV5-4, with D possibly TRBD2 on 5 matching bases. Trimming left V 6 bases short and J 2 bases short, with 12 bases between. CDR3 length equals 14 residues. Germline CDR1 reads SGHNT; CDR2 reads YYREEE (reference sequence). This chain's CDR3 is CASTPEGTYNEQFF. The CDR3 DNA sequence: TGTGCCAGCACTCCCGAGGGTACCTACAATGAGCAGTTCTTC.

The chain has TRBV6-1 and TRBJ2-5, with 9 positions matching TRBD2. Trimming took 4 bases from V and 6 from J; bases not matched to a gene: 9. CDR1 and CDR2 (germline): MNHNS, SASEGT. The CDR3 covers 15 residues. The CDR3 loop reads CASSAPGLASQTQYF. Written as DNA, the CDR3 is TGTGCCAGCAGTGCCCCGGGACTAGCCAGTCAGACCCAGTACTTC.

CDR3 sequence: CAGSTRTSGNEQFF. CDR3 in DNA: TGTGCCGGCTCAACCCGGACTAGCGGGAATGAGCAGTTCTTC. The chain carries TRBV28 and TRBJ2-1, with 11 bases matching TRBD2. Germline values: CDR1 MDHEN, CDR2 SYDVKM. The ends lost 11 bases at V and 7 bases at J; junction bases unmatched: 10. This CDR3 has 14 residues.

Only a few counts were recorded for this clone. V and J are TRBV5-4 and TRBJ1-1; the D is unclear. Germline CDR1 reads SGHNT; CDR2 reads YYREEE (reference sequence). The CDR3 is 15 amino acids. The V and J ends lost 4 bases and 1 base respectively, with 14 bases between them. CDR3 nucleotide sequence: TGTGCCAGCAGCCCCCCGGGCGCCGGGAACACTGAAGCTTTCTTT. Its protein is CASSPPGAGNTEAFF. The complete variable domain, with remaining parts taken from reference TRBV5-4 and TRBJ1-1, reads ETGVTQSPTHLIKTRGQQVTLRCSSQSGHNTVSWYQQALGQGPQFIFQYYREEENGRGNFPPRFSGLQFPNYSSELNVNALELDDSALYLCASSPPGAGNTEAFFGQGTRLTVV.